The 2 T cell receptor beta chains listed next were all sequenced from one sample in a study of CD8 T cells in ankylosing spondylitis. Regarding the study as a whole: Seemingly characteristic of ankylosing spondylitis blood was a TCR beta motif consisting of fewer than 10 highly homologous variants.

Antigens for these TCRs are unknown. TCRdb itself ran the 5' RACE reads through MiXCR, one entry per CDR3 protein. The data show around 430,000 distinct CDR3 sequences, with about a sixth seen just once and over 0.9% held by the top ten. Sequencing input: blood, either unsorted or a sorted T cell fraction (not recorded which). The receptors originated from a male donor with ankylosing spondylitis.

This chain links TRBV6-2 or TRBV6-3 with TRBJ1-1; D is undetermined. CDR1 and CDR2 from the germline V gene are MNHEY and SVGEGT. With 5 bases removed from V and 4 bases from J, the gap between germline ends came to 14 bases. This CDR3 region has 14 residues. In DNA form, the CDR3 reads TGTGCCAGCAGTACTCGCGGGTTGGGCACTGAAGCTTTCTTT. It codes for CASSTRGLGTEAFF.

This clonotype was observed a handful of times. The rearrangement uses TRBV4-1 and TRBJ2-7; possible D gene TRBD2, 6 bases. CDR1 and CDR2 (germline): MGHRA, YSYEKL. Trimming took 0 bases from V and 4 from J, leaving 13 bases between them. The CDR3 consists of 15 residues. Here the CDR3 DNA reads TGCGCCAGCAGCCAAGAGACTAGTGAAATGTACGAGCAGTACTTC. It codes for CASSQETSEMYEQYF.